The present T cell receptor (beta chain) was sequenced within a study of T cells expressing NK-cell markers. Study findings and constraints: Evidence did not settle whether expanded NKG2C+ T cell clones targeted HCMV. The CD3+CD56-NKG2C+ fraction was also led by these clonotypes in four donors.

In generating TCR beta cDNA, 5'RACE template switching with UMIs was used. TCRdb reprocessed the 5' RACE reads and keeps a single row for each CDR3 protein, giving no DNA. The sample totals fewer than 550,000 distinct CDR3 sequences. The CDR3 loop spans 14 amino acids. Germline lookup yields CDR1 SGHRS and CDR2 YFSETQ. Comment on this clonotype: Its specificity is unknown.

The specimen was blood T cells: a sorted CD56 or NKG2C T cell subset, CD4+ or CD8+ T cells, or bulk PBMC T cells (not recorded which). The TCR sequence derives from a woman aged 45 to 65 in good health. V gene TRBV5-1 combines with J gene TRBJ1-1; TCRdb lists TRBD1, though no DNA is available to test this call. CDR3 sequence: CASSEARGNTEAFF.